This TCR beta chain was found in a study of blood T cell repertoires in COVID-19. Data came from immunoSEQ multiplex PCR; TCRdb stores just in-frame clones and leaves some out. The sample contains 250,000 to 400,000 clones, around 88% of which appear only once. Germline V lookup: CDR1 SGHDT, CDR2 YYEEEE. The CDR3 sequence is 15 residues long. With 0 bases clipped from V and 3 bases from J, the junction kept 3 bases outside the gene matches. Seattle's enrolled individuals joined amid active infection and were then monitored longitudinally. This TCR was recovered from a woman between 25 and 40 years old with COVID-19, enrolled during active disease. The material sequenced was peripheral blood. The chain recombines TRBV5-6 with TRBJ2-3, with 8 bases identical to TRBD1. The CDR3 sequence is CASSLGDRSTDTQYF. CDR3 nucleotides: TGTGCCAGCAGCTTGGGGGACAGGAGTACAGATACGCAGTATTTT.